The sample holds many counts of the clone carrying this T cell receptor beta chain. This CDR3 comprises 14 residues. V lost 4 bases and J lost 2, with 12 bases in between. CDR1 and CDR2 (germline): MNHNS, SASEGT. The data were taken from a study of T cells in Graves' hyperthyroidism and ophthalmopathy. Uncontrolled infection, other autoimmune disease, pregnancy or lactation excluded patients. Amplification of TCR beta CDR3 regions was performed using RNA transcripts as template. An initial round of RT-PCR targeting the TCR CDR3 relied on the HTBI primer set. TCRdb redid the calling of the multiplex PCR reads with MiXCR, one entry per CDR3 protein. The data show nearly 600,000 distinct CDR3 sequences, around 14% seen once.

Sequencing was performed on blood. This rearrangement joins TRBV6-1 to TRBJ2-7; no clear D gene. This TCR derives from a woman in her twenties or thirties with Graves' hyperthyroidism that later progressed to Graves' ophthalmopathy. The DNA for the CDR3 is TGTGCCAGCAGTGGGACGGAGATCCCCTACGAGCAGTACTTC. It codes for CASSGTEIPYEQYF.